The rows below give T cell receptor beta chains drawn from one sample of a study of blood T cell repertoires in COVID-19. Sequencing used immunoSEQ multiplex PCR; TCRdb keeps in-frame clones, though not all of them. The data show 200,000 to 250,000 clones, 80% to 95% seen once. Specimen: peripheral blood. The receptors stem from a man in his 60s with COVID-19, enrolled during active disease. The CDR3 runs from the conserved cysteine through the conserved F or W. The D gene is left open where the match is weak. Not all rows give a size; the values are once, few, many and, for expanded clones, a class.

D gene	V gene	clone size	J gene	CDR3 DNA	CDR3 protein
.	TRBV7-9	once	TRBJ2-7	TGTGCCAGCAGCTTAGCCCGAGGATCCTACGAGCAGTACTTC	CASSLARGSYEQYF
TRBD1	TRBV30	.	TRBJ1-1	TGTGCCTGGAGATCGAGACAGGGGGCGGGAGCTTTCTTT	CAWRSRQGAGAFF
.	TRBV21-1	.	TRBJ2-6	TGTGCCAGCAGCAAATTTCCGAACCGGGACACAAAGAAGCCCCCTGGGGCCAACGTCCTGACTTTC	CASSKFPNRDTKKPPGANVLTF
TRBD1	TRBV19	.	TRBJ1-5	TGTGCCAGTAGGTCCCCCGACAGGGTCGAAAATAGCAATCAGCCCCAGCATTTT	CASRSPDRVENSNQPQHF
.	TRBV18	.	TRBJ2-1	TGTGCCAGCAGATCGACAGACAATGAGCAGTTCTTC	CASRSTDNEQFF
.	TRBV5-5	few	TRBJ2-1	TGTGCCAGCAGCCGTCTGGGCGGGGATTACAATGAGCAGTTCTTC	CASSRLGGDYNEQFF
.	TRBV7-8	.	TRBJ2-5	TGTGCCAGCAGCCGAGGAACTAGTCGGTTTGAGACCCAGTACTTC	CASSRGTSRFETQYF
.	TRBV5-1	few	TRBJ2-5	TGCGCCAGCAGCTTGAGAGCGGAAGAGACCCAGTACTTC	CASSLRAEETQYF
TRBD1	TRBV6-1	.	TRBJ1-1	TGTGCCAGCAGTGAAGTGGACAGGGGAAGCGCTGAAGCTTTCTTT	CASSEVDRGSAEAFF
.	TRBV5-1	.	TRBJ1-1	TGCGCCAGCAGCTTGTACACGTCGAACACTGAAGCTTTCTTT	CASSLYTSNTEAFF
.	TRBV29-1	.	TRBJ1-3	TGCAGCGTTCGGTCCTCCCCCCGGGGGGGTAATGGAAACACCATATATTTT	CSVRSSPRGGNGNTIYF
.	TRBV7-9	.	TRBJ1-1	TGTGCCAGCAGCTTAGCCGCGCGGGCATCGGCTGAAGCTTTCTTT	CASSLAARASAEAFF
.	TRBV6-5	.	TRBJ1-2	TGTGCCAGCAGACCAACAGAGAGCTATGGCTACACCTTC	CASRPTESYGYTF
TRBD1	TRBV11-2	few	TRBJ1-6	TGTGCCAGCAGCTTACGGACAGGCCTCGTAGGTTCACCCCTCCACTTT	CASSLRTGLVGSPLHF
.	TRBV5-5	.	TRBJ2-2	TGTGCCAGCAGCTTTCTGTCTCAGTCTGCGAACACCGGGGAGCTGTTTTTT	CASSFLSQSANTGELFF
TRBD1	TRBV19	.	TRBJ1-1	TGTGCCAGTATTCGGACAGGGGGTGTGGGCACTGAAGCTTTCTTT	CASIRTGGVGTEAFF
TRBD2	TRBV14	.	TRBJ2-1	TGTGCCAGCAGCCAAGATCGGGGGGGCTACAATGAGCAGTTCTTC	CASSQDRGGYNEQFF
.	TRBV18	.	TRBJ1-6	TGTGCCAGCTCACCACAAGGGGCGAAATATAATTCACCCCTCCACTTT	CASSPQGAKYNSPLHF
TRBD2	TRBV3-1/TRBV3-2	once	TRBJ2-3	TGTGCCAGCAGTCAACGGGGGGGTTTAGATACGCAGTATTTT	CASSQRGGLDTQYF
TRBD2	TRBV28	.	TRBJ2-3	TGTGCCAGCACCCACATGGGGGGGACAGATACGCAGTATTTT	CASTHMGGTDTQYF
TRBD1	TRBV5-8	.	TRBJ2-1	TGTGCCAGCAGCTTGGGACAGGGGTTGGATGAGCAGTTCTTC	CASSLGQGLDEQFF
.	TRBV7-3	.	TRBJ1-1	TGTGCCAGCAATTTAAATCGGGACACTGAAGCTTTCTTT	CASNLNRDTEAFF
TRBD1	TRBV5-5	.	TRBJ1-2	TGTGCCAGCAGCTTGGGAGGACAGGCGGAAGACTATGGCTACACCTTC	CASSLGGQAEDYGYTF
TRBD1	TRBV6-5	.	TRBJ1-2	TGTGCCAGCAGTTACTCCCGGGACAGGTGGCTTGGCTACACCTTC	CASSYSRDRWLGYTF
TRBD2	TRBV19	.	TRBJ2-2	TGTGCCAGTAGTCCTACCGGGACTAGCCCTCTGACACAGACCGGGGAGCTGTTTTTT	CASSPTGTSPLTQTGELFF
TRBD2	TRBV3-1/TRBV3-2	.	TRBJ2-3	TGTGCCAGCAGCCCAGCGGGGGGGGACCCAGATACGCAGTATTTT	CASSPAGGDPDTQYF
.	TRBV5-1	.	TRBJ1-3	TGCGCCAGCAGCCCCTCGGGTTACTCTGGAAACACCATATATTTT	CASSPSGYSGNTIYF
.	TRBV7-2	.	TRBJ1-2	TGTGCCAGCAGCTTCCCGGGGGGCTATAATGGCTACACCTTC	CASSFPGGYNGYTF
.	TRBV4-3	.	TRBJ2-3	TGCGCCAGCAAATATAGCCCTGACCTTGGAACGCAGTATTTT	CASKYSPDLGTQYF
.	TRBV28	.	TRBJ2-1	TGTGCCAGCACCCCTCCAGGGGGGAATGAGCAGTTCTTC	CASTPPGGNEQFF
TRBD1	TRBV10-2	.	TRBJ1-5	TGCGCCAGCAGAGACGGGACAGGGGGCGCCTATCAGCCCCAGCATTTT	CASRDGTGGAYQPQHF
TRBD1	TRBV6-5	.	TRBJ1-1	TGTGCCAGCAGACCTGCGGGCAGGGGGGAGAGGGCTTTCTTT	CASRPAGRGERAFF
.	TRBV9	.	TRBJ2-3	TGTGCCAGCAGCCCGTCTAGAACAGATACGCAGTATTTT	CASSPSRTDTQYF
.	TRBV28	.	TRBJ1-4	TGTGCCAGCAGTCCCCCCGACATTTCCTTTCGAGAAAAACTGTTTTTT	CASSPPDISFREKLFF
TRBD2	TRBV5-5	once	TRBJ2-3	TGTGCCAGCAGCTCCGGGACTAGCGGGAGGGCGCGCACAGATACGCAGTATTTT	CASSSGTSGRARTDTQYF
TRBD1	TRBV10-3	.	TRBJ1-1	TGTGCCATCAGTGAGCCACAGGGGACCACTGAAGCTTTCTTT	CAISEPQGTTEAFF
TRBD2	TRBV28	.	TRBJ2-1	TGTGCCAGCAACCTAGCGGGAGTTTACAATGAGCAGTTCTTC	CASNLAGVYNEQFF
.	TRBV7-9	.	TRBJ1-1	TGTGCCAGCAGCCCCAGAAGGGGGAAGAACACTGAAGCTTTCTTT	CASSPRRGKNTEAFF
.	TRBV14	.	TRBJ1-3	TGTGCCAGCAGCCAGTTGACCGGAGCTGGAAACACCATATATTTT	CASSQLTGAGNTIYF
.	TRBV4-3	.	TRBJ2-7	TGCGCCAGCAGCCAAGAACGGGGATCGCCCTTCGACGAGCAGTACTTC	CASSQERGSPFDEQYF
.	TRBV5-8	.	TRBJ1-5	TGTGCCAGCAGCTCGCAACCGGGTTACCAGCCCCAGCATTTT	CASSSQPGYQPQHF
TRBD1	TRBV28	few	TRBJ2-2	TGTGCCAGCCTGGGGCCAGCCGGGACAGAGAACACCGGGGAGCTGTTTTTT	CASLGPAGTENTGELFF
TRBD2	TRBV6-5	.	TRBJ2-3	TGTGCCAGCGCGGGGGGAGGGGCAGATACGCAGTATTTT	CASAGGGADTQYF
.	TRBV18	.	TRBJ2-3	TGTGCCAGCTCACCAAGCGAACGCACAGATACGCAGTATTTT	CASSPSERTDTQYF
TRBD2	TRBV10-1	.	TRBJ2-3	TGCGCCAGCAGCCGGACTAGCGGGGGGGCGGGCACACAGTATTTT	CASSRTSGGAGTQYF
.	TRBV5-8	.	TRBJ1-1	TGTGCCAGCAGCTCCTTGGAGGCGGCAGCTGAAGCTTTCTTT	CASSSLEAAAEAFF
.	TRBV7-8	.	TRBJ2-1	TGTGCCAGCAGCTTAGCGGATCGGGTCCTCAATGAGCAGTTCTTC	CASSLADRVLNEQFF
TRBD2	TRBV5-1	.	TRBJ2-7	TGCGCCAGCAGCCGGACTAGCGGCTCCTACGAGCAGTACTTC	CASSRTSGSYEQYF
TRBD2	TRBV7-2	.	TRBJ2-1	TGTGCCAGCAGCCCATATAGCGGGAGGGATGAGCAGTTCTTC	CASSPYSGRDEQFF
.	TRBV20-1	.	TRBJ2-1	TGCAGTGCTAGTTTCGGGAGTGATATGGTCGATGAGCAGTTCTTC	CSASFGSDMVDEQFF
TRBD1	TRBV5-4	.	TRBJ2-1	TGTGCCAGCAGCTTGGAGACAGGGCTATACAATGAGCAGTTCTTC	CASSLETGLYNEQFF
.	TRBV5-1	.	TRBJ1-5	TGCGCCAGCAGCGTAAGTGGGCTAGGGGAGCCCCAGCATTTT	CASSVSGLGEPQHF